This TCR beta chain was documented in a study of blood T cell repertoires in COVID-19. On the study more broadly: The cDNA or gDNA used as material had been derived from T cells, B-cell-depleted T cells, or PBMCs.

Authors' data handling: Nucleated cell number was recorded as an estimate derived from reference gene primer amplification. Repertoires were generated with immunoSEQ multiplex PCR, while TCRdb's copy carries only in-frame clones and drops some. V and J calls and clone size come straight from that table; D and trimming were deduced from the DNA. The sample has fewer than 250,000 clones, 92% seen once. Recruited during active infection, patients (from Seattle) were subsequently followed longitudinally. Input material: peripheral blood. The TCR originated in a man aged 55-75 years with COVID-19, enrolled during active disease.

The CDR3 loop is CASSNGQGSSSYNEQFF. The DNA of the CDR3 is TGTGCCAGCAGCAACGGACAGGGTTCGAGCTCCTACAATGAGCAGTTCTTC. This chain uses TRBV21-1 with TRBJ2-1; no check of the table's D call, TRBD1, against the DNA was made. TRBV21-1 is described as a pseudogene. The CDR3 spans 17 residues.